The source of this T cell receptor beta chain is a study of somatic mutations in cytotoxic T cells in rheumatoid arthritis. Study findings and constraints: About an eighth of the roughly 60 patients had a largest CD8+ clone above 20% of CD8+ cells.

This clone was seen more than once but under ten times. The target antigen is unknown. TCRdb keeps only in-frame clones here, not all; method: immunoSEQ multiplex PCR. The data contain 12,000 or so clones, roughly three quarters of them singletons. The receptor was isolated from a man aged 50 to 60 in good health. The sequenced sample was CD8+ T cells sorted from blood.

CDR3 sequence (DNA): TGCGCCAGCAGGGTAGGGGATTCACCCCTCCACTTT. Residues: CASRVGDSPLHF. The rearrangement links TRBV10-1 to TRBJ1-6, with D tentatively TRBD1 (5 bases). V lost 6 bases and J lost 8, with 8 bases in between. The CDR3 runs to 12 residues. From germline, CDR1 is WNHNN and CDR2 SYGVQD (reference sequence).